This is a list of T cell receptor beta chains from one sample in a study of T cells in narcolepsy. Sequenced by immunoSEQ multiplex PCR; TCRdb stores in-frame clones only, minus some. The table lists around 22,000 clones, about 86% of them singletons, with 4.2% in the top ten. The sequenced sample consisted of memory (CD45RA-) CD4+ T cells from blood. The origin of the receptors is a human donor in good health. Both conserved end residues are part of each CDR3. Fields, in order: CDR3 protein, CDR3 DNA, V gene, D gene, J gene. The D gene is left open where the match is weak.

cdr3_aa: CASSPPETGGYYGYTF
cdr3_nt: TGTGCCAGCTCACCACCGGAGACGGGGGGCTACTATGGCTACACCTTC
v_call: TRBV18
d_call: .
j_call: TRBJ1-2

cdr3_aa: CASRGGGLHTGELFF
cdr3_nt: TGTGCCAGCAGGGGTGGGGGCCTCCACACCGGGGAGCTGTTTTTT
v_call: TRBV14
d_call: .
j_call: TRBJ2-2

cdr3_aa: CASSRGTTGELFF
cdr3_nt: TGTGCCAGCTCACGAGGGACCACCGGGGAGCTGTTTTTT
v_call: TRBV18
d_call: .
j_call: TRBJ2-2

cdr3_aa: CASVDGTARTGELFF
cdr3_nt: TGTGCCAGCGTCGACGGGACTGCCCGAACCGGGGAGCTGTTTTTT
v_call: TRBV2
d_call: .
j_call: TRBJ2-2

cdr3_aa: CASSQEGAGANVLTF
cdr3_nt: TGTGCCAGCAGCCAGGAGGGGGCTGGGGCCAACGTCCTGACTTTC
v_call: TRBV7-8
d_call: .
j_call: TRBJ2-6

cdr3_aa: CASSYHRTGAGELFF
cdr3_nt: TGTGCCAGCAGTTACCACAGGACAGGGGCCGGGGAGCTGTTTTTT
v_call: TRBV6-5
d_call: TRBD1
j_call: TRBJ2-2

cdr3_aa: CASGGGPNTEAFF
cdr3_nt: TGTGCCAGCGGCGGAGGGCCGAACACTGAAGCTTTCTTT
v_call: TRBV7-6
d_call: .
j_call: TRBJ1-1

cdr3_aa: CASRMGQGGNEQFF
cdr3_nt: TGTGCCAGCAGGATGGGACAGGGCGGCAATGAGCAGTTCTTC
v_call: TRBV6-1
d_call: TRBD1
j_call: TRBJ2-1

cdr3_aa: CASRGTGQSYGYTF
cdr3_nt: TGTGCCAGCAGAGGCACAGGGCAGTCCTATGGCTACACCTTC
v_call: TRBV27
d_call: .
j_call: TRBJ1-2

cdr3_aa: CASSLELGAGSYNEQFF
cdr3_nt: TGTGCCAGCAGCTTAGAGCTGGGCGCGGGTTCCTACAATGAGCAGTTCTTC
v_call: TRBV7-6
d_call: .
j_call: TRBJ2-1